Described below is a single T cell receptor beta chain sequence and its context. The target antigen is unknown. The entry originates in a study of T cell responses to AZD1222 COVID-19 vaccine. Findings of the study overall: Unmutated variant regions are reportedly targeted by nearly half of spike-specific TCRs. Sampled repertoires all dated from after the peak T cell response.

Between the trimmed V and J ends, which lost 4 bases and 2 bases, there was a span of 16 bases. CDR3 size: 16 residues. The germline gives CDR1 SGHVS, CDR2 FNYEAQ. Produced via immunoSEQ multiplex PCR; TCRdb's table is partial and in-frame only. The data show more than 95,000 clones, 88% seen once. The sequence was collected from an adult in good health. Specimen: peripheral blood, collected on day 0 of AZD1222 vaccination. The V call is TRBV7-6, the J call TRBJ2-3, with D possibly matching TRBD2 (5 bases). CDR3 sequence reads: CASSSVLAQTTDTQYF. As DNA, the CDR3 is TGTGCCAGCAGCTCGGTCTTAGCGCAAACCACAGATACGCAGTATTTT.